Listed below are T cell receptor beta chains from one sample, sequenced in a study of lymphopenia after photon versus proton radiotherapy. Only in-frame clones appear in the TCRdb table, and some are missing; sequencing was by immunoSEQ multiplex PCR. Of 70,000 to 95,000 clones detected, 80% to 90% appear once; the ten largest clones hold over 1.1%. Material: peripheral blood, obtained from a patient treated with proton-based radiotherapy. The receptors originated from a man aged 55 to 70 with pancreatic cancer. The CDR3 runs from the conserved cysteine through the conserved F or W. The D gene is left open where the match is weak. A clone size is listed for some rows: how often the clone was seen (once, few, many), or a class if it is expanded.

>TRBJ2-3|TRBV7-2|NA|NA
TGTGCCAGCAGCACCGGGAACTTCTACACAGATACGCAGTATTTT
CASSTGNFYTDTQYF
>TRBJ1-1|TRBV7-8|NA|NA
TGTGCCAGCAGGGGGGGAGGACGGCTGAACACTGAAGCTTTCTTT
CASRGGGRLNTEAFF
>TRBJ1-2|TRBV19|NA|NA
TGTGCCAATCCCGCCTCCCCACAGGGAGACTATGGCTACACCTTC
CANPASPQGDYGYTF
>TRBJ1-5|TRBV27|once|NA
TGTGCCAGTTGTCCAGCCCAGGACAGCCATTTGCGGCCCCAGCATTTT
CASCPAQDSHLRPQHF
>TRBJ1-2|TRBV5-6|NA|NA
TGTGCCAGCAGCTTGTACCGGGGTCACTATGGCTACACCTTC
CASSLYRGHYGYTF
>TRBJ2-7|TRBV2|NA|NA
TGTGCCAGCAGTGAATCCCAGGAGACGCAGTACTTC
CASSESQETQYF
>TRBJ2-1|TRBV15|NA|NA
TGTGCCACCACCGGCCGCGAATCGGGCGTCCACAATGAGCAGTTCTTC
CATTGRESGVHNEQFF
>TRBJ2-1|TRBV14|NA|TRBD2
TGTGCCAGCAGCCCAAGTACACTAGCGAGATACAATGAGCAGTTCTTC
CASSPSTLARYNEQFF
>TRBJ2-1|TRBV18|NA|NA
TGTGCCAGCTCACAAGGTACGGGACGGACCTACAATGAGCAGTTCTTC
CASSQGTGRTYNEQFF
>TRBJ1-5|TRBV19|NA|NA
TGTGCCAGTGTGGATAGGGGCAATCAGCCCCAGCATTTT
CASVDRGNQPQHF
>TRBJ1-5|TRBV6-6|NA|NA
TGTGCCAGCAGTCCACAAGTTGGTCCGAGCAATCAGCCCCAGCATTTT
CASSPQVGPSNQPQHF
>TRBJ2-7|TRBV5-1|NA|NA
TGCGCCAGCAGCTTGGTAAGGGGCGAGCAGTACTTC
CASSLVRGEQYF
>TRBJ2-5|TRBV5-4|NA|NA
TGTGCCACTCAAGAGGGAGGAAAACAAGAGACCCAGTACTTC
CATQEGGKQETQYF
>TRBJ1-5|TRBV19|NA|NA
TGTGCCAGTAGTATTGATAGGGCAGAGAATCAGCCCCAGCATTTT
CASSIDRAENQPQHF
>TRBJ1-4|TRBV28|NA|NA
TGTGCCAGCAGTTTATTAGCGGGACTGGGTGAAAAACTGTTTTTT
CASSLLAGLGEKLFF
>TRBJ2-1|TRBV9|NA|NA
TGTGCCAGCAGCGTAGGGGTACGTCTCAGCTCCTACAATGAGCAGTTCTTC
CASSVGVRLSSYNEQFF
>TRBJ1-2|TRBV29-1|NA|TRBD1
TGCAGCCGGGACAGCTATGGCTACACCTTC
CSRDSYGYTF
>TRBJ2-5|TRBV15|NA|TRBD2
TGTGCCACCAGCAGAGACGGCGGGAGTACCCAGTACTTC
CATSRDGGSTQYF
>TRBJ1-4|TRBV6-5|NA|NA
TGTGCCAGCAGTTACAAGGCACAGATTAATGAAAAACTGTTTTTT
CASSYKAQINEKLFF
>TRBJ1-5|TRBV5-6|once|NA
TGTGCCAGCAGCGTGGGCAGGGTCTATAGCAATCAGCCCCAGCATTTT
CASSVGRVYSNQPQHF
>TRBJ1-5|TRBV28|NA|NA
TGTGCCAGCAGTGGATCCCAGGGGACTCAGCCCCAGCATTTT
CASSGSQGTQPQHF
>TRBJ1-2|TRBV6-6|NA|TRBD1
TGTGCCAGCAGGGGGACAGCAACTTACTATGGCTACACCTTC
CASRGTATYYGYTF
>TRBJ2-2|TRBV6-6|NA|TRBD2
TGTGCCAGCAGCCCGGGACTAGATTTCACCGGGGAGCTGTTTTTT
CASSPGLDFTGELFF
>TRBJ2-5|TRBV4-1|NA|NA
TGCGCCAGCAGCCAAGTTGGGGGCCCTTACCAAGAGACCCAGTACTTC
CASSQVGGPYQETQYF
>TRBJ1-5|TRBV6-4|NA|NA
TGTGCCACCTGCTCCGGAGAAGATCAGCCCCAGCATTTT
CATCSGEDQPQHF
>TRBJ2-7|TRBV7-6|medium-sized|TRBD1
TGTGCCAGCAGCCCCAGCGGACAGGGGGAGCAGTACTTC
CASSPSGQGEQYF
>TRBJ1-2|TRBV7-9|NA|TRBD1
TGTGCCAGCAGCTCCGGTACAGGGGGCAACTATGGCTACACCTTC
CASSSGTGGNYGYTF
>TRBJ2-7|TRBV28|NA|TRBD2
TGTGCCAGCATCCGACTAGCGGGAGCAGACGAGCAGTACTTC
CASIRLAGADEQYF
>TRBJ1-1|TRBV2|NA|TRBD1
TGTGCCAGACGGGGGACAGGGGAATCCACTGAAGCTTTCTTT
CARRGTGESTEAFF
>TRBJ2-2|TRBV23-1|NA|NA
TGCGCCAGCAGTCAATCCCCGGGAGAAGCCCCCGGGGAGCTGTTTTTT
CASSQSPGEAPGELFF
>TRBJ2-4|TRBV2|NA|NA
TGTGCCAGCAGTGATTCTAAGGGATCTTCCAAAAACATTCAGTACTTC
CASSDSKGSSKNIQYF
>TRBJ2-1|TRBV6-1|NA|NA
TGTGCCAGCAGTGAAATAGGGCGTGAGCAGTTCTTC
CASSEIGREQFF
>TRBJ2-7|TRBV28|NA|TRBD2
TGTGCCAGCAGCCCCACTAGCGGGATTACCGAGCAGTACTTC
CASSPTSGITEQYF
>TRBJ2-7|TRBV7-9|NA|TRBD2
TGTGCCAGCAGCTTATCTAGCGGGGTAACCTACGAGCAGTACTTC
CASSLSSGVTYEQYF
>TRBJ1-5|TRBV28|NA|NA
TGTGCCAGCAATACAAGATGGGGTTCCAATCAGCCCCAGCATTTT
CASNTRWGSNQPQHF
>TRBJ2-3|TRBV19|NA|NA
TGTGCCAGTAGCGTACGGGGGACAGATACGCAGTATTTT
CASSVRGTDTQYF
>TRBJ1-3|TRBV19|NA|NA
TGTGCCAGTAGCGGATCCTCTGGAAACACCATATATTTT
CASSGSSGNTIYF